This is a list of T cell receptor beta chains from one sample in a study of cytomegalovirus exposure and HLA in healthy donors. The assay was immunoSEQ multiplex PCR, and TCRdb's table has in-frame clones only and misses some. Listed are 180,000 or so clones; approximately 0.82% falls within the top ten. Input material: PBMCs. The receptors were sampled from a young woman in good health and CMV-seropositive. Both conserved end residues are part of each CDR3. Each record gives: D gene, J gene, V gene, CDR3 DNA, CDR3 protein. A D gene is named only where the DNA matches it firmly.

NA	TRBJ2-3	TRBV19	TGTGCCAGTAGTACGAGGTTCGGGGGGCGAAGCACAGATACGCAGTATTTT	CASSTRFGGRSTDTQYF
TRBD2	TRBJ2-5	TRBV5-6	TGTGCCAGCAGCTTGGGACTAGCGGGAGGGATTACGGGCCAAGAGACCCAGTACTTC	CASSLGLAGGITGQETQYF
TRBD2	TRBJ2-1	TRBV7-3	TGTGCCAGCAGCTTAACGAGCGGGGGGGCGATTGAGCAGTTCTTC	CASSLTSGGAIEQFF
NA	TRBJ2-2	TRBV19	TGTGCCAGTCTCTTCAGGGGTTCCAACACCGGGGAGCTGTTTTTT	CASLFRGSNTGELFF
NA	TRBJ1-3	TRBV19	TGTGCCAGTAGTATCCCAGGGCTCGCTGGAAACACCATATATTTT	CASSIPGLAGNTIYF
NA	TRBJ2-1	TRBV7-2	TGTGCCAGCAGCTTAGTTCGCCAGGGCGGTGAGCAGTTCTTC	CASSLVRQGGEQFF
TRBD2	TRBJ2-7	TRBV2	TGTGCCAGTGGACTAGCGAGATCCTACGAGCAGTACTTC	CASGLARSYEQYF
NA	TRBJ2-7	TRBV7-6	TGTGCCAGCAGCTTAGCCGGGAAAACCTACGAGCAGTACTTC	CASSLAGKTYEQYF
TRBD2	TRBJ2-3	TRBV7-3	TGTGCCAGCAGCTTAAGACTAGCGGGGGGGCGGACAGATACGCAGTATTTT	CASSLRLAGGRTDTQYF
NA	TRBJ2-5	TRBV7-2	TGTGCCAGCAGCTTAGGCTGGACTCAAGAGACCCAGTACTTC	CASSLGWTQETQYF
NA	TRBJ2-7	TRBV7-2	TGTGCCAGCAGCTTAGAAAGGGGTTCTATGTTCGGCGAGCAGTACTTC	CASSLERGSMFGEQYF
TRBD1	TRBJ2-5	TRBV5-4	TGTGCCAGCAGCTGGACAGGGGGCGCGGGAAAGACCCAGTACTTC	CASSWTGGAGKTQYF
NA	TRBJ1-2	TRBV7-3	TGTGCCAGCAGCTTAAGTGCCGGAGGGCACTATGGCTACACCTTC	CASSLSAGGHYGYTF
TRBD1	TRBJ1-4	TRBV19	TGTGCCAGTAGTAGACCGACAGGGGGCGCGTCTAATGAAAAACTGTTTTTT	CASSRPTGGASNEKLFF
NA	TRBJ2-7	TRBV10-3	TGTGCCATCAGTATTAATCTCCAAAACAGGAACTCCTACGAGCAGTACTTC	CAISINLQNRNSYEQYF
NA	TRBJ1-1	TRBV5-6	TGTGCCAGCAGTTTACTAATGAACACTGAAGCTTTCTTT	CASSLLMNTEAFF
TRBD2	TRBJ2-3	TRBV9	TGTGCCAGCAGCGTAGGTAGCGGGGTGGGTTCAGATACGCAGTATTTT	CASSVGSGVGSDTQYF
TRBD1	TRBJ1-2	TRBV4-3	TGCGCCAGCAGCCAAGATCTTCTGGACAGGGGTAGGAGCTACACCTTC	CASSQDLLDRGRSYTF
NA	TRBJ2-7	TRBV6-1	TGTGCCAGCGAGGGCGAGGTATTCTACGAGCAGTACTTC	CASEGEVFYEQYF
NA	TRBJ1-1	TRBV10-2	TGCGCCAGCAGTGATTACGGCACTGAAGCTTTCTTT	CASSDYGTEAFF
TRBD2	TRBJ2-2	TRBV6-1	TGTGCCAGCAGGGAGGGAACTAGCGGGAGCGGGGAGCTGTTTTTT	CASREGTSGSGELFF
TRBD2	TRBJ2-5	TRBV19	TGTGCCAGTAGTATGCTAGCGGATGAGACCCAGTACTTC	CASSMLADETQYF
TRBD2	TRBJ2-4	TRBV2	TGTGCCAGCAGTGACTCCCTCCGGGGGGGCCTGGCCAAAAACATTCAGTACTTC	CASSDSLRGGLAKNIQYF
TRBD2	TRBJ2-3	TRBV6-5	TGTGCCAGCACCACCGGAGCGGGAGGGACAGATACGCAGTATTTT	CASTTGAGGTDTQYF
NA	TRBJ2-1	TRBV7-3	TGTGCCAGCAGCCGAAACGACTTGAGGGCTGGGCAAAATGAGCAGTTCTTC	CASSRNDLRAGQNEQFF
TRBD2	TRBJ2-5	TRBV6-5	TGTGCCAGCAGTCTTAGCGGGAGTGGGGGGACCCAGTACTTC	CASSLSGSGGTQYF
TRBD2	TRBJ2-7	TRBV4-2	TGTGCCAGCAGCTCGCGGACTAGCGGGGGAGACGAGCAGTACTTC	CASSSRTSGGDEQYF
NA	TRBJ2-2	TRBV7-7	TGTGCCAGCCAGGGGGGTACGAACACCGGGGAGCTGTTTTTT	CASQGGTNTGELFF